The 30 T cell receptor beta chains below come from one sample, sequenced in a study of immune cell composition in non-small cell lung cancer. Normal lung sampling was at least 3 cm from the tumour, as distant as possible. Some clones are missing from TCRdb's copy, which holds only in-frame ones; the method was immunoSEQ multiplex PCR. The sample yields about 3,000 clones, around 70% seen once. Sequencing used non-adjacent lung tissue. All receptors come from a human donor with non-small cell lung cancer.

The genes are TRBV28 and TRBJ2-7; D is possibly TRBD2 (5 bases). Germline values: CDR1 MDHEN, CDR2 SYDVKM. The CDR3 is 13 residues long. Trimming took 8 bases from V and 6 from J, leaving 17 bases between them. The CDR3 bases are TGTGCCAGCCGAAACACCCCGGAGGCCGAGCAGTACTTC. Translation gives CASRNTPEAEQYF.

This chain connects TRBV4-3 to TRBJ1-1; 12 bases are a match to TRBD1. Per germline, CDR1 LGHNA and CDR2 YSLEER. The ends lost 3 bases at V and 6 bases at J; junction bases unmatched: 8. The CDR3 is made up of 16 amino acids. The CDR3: CASSQPPGQGAAEAFF. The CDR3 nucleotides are TGCGCCAGCAGCCAGCCTCCGGGACAGGGGGCCGCTGAAGCTTTCTTT.

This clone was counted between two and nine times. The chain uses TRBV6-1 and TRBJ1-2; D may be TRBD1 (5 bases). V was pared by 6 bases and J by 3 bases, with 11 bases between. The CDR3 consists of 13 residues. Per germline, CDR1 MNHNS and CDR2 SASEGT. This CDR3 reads CASSETDYYGYTF. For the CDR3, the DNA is TGTGCCAGCAGCGAGACAGACTACTATGGCTACACCTTC.

As DNA, the CDR3 is TGTGCCAGTAGTATTCCTGAACAGGGCGACCCCCAAGAGACCCAGTACTTC. It translates to CASSIPEQGDPQETQYF. The V call is TRBV19, the J call TRBJ2-5; perhaps TRBD1 as D (6 bases). The CDR3 has 17 residues. Germline V gives CDR1 LNHDA, CDR2 SQIVND (reference sequence). V dropped 3 bases and J dropped 1 base, with 18 bases sitting between them.

The CDR3 is CASSQAGHQPQHF. CDR3 in DNA: TGTGCCAGCTCTCAAGCAGGCCATCAGCCCCAGCATTTT. The rearrangement joins TRBV9 to TRBJ1-5, with unresolved D. CDR3 size: 13 residues. V dropped 7 bases and J dropped 5 bases, with 13 bases sitting between them. Germline V gene sequence: CDR1 SGDLS, CDR2 YYNGEE.

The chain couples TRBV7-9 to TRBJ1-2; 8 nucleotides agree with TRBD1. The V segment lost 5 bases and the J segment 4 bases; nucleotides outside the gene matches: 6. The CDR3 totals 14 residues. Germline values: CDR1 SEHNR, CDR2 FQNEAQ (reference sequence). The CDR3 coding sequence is TGTGCCAGCAGCCAGACAGGGGTCGGCTATGGCTACACCTTC. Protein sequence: CASSQTGVGYGYTF.

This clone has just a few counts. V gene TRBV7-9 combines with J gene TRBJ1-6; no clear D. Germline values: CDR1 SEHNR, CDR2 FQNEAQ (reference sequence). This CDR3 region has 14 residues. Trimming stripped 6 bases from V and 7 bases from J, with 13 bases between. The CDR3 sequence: CASRKAGRNSPLHF. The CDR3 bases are TGTGCCAGCAGAAAGGCGGGCAGGAATTCACCCCTCCACTTT.

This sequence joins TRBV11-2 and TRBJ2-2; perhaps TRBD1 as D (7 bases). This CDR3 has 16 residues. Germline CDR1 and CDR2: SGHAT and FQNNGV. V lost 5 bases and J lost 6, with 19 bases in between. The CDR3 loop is CASSSSTGWRAGELFF. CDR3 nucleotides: TGTGCCAGCAGCAGCTCGACAGGGTGGAGGGCCGGGGAGCTGTTTTTT.

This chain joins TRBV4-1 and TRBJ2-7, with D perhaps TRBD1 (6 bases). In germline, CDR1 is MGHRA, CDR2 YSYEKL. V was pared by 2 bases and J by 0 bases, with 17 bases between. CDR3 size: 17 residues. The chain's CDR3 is CASSQRQDALISYEQYF. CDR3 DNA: TGCGCCAGCAGCCAACGACAGGACGCGCTGATCTCCTACGAGCAGTACTTC.

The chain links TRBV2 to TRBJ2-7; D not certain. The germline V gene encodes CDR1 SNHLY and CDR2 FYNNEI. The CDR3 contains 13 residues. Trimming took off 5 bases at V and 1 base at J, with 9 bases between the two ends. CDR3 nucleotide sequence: TGTGCCAGCAGTTTAGCTCCTTCCTACGAGCAGTACTTC. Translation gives CASSLAPSYEQYF.

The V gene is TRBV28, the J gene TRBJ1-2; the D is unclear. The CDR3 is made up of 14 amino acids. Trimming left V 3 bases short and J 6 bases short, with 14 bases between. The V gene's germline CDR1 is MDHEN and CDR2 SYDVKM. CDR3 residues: CASSFGRPSNGYTF. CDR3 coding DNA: TGTGCCAGCAGTTTTGGCAGGCCCTCAAATGGCTACACCTTC.

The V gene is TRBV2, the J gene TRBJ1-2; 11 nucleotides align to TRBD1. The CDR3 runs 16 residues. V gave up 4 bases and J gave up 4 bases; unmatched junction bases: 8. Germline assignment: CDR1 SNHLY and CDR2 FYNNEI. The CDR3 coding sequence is TGTGCCAGCAGTGGAGGGAGGACAGGGGGCGTCTATGGCTACACCTTC. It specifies CASSGGRTGGVYGYTF.

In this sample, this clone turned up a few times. The CDR3 region has the DNA TGTGCCAGCAGCTTAAGTAGAAATTCACCCCTCCACTTT. It yields the protein CASSLSRNSPLHF. The chain carries TRBV11-2 and TRBJ1-6; D not certain. Germline CDR1 reads SGHAT; CDR2 reads FQNNGV. The germline V and J ends were trimmed by 2 bases and 7 bases, with 6 bases remaining between them. CDR3 length: 13 residues.

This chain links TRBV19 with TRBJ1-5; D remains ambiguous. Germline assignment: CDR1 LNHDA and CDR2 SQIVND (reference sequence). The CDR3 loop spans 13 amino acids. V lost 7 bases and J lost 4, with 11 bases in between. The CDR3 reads CASTLEINQPQHF. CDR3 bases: TGTGCCAGTACCCTCGAGATTAATCAGCCCCAGCATTTT.

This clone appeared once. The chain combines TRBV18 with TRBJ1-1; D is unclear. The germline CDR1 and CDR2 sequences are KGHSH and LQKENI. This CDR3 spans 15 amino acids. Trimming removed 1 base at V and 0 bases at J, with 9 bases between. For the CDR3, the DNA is TGTGCCAGCTCACCACAAGGAGGGATGAACACTGAAGCTTTCTTT. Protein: CASSPQGGMNTEAFF.

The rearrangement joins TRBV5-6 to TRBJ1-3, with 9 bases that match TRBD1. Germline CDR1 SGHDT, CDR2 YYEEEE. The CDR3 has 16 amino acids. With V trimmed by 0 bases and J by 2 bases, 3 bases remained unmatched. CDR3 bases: TGTGCCAGCAGCTTGGACAGGGGGCTTGCTGGAAACACCATATATTTT. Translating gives CASSLDRGLAGNTIYF.

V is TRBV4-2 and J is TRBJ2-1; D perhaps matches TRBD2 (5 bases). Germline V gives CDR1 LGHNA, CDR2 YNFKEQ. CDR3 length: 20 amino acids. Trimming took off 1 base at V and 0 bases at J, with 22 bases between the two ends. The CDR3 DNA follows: TGTGCCAGCAGCCAAGGATGGTGGTCGGACGGGGTAAGCTCCTACAATGAGCAGTTCTTC. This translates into CASSQGWWSDGVSSYNEQFF.

The CDR3 region has the DNA TGTGCCAGCATCTTGACAGGGGCCTATGGCTACACCTTC. Its translation: CASILTGAYGYTF. The V call is TRBV7-2, the J call TRBJ1-2, with 8 bases aligning to TRBD1. In germline, CDR1 is SGHTA, CDR2 FQGNSA. The CDR3 consists of 13 residues. After removal of 7 bases from V and 4 bases from J, the junction contained 5 bases not matched to a gene.

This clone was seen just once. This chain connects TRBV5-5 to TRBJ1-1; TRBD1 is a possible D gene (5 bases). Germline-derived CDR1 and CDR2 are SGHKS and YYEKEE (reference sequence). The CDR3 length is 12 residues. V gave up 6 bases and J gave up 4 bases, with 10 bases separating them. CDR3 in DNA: TGTGCCAGCAACTCAGGGATCACTGAAGCTTTCTTT. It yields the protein CASNSGITEAFF.

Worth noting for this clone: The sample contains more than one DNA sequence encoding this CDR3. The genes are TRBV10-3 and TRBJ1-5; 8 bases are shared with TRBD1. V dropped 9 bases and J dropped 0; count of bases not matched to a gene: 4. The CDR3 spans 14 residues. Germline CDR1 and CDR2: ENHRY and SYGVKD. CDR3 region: CAIGTGDSNQPQHF. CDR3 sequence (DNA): TGTGCCATAGGGACAGGAGATAGCAATCAGCCCCAGCATTTT.

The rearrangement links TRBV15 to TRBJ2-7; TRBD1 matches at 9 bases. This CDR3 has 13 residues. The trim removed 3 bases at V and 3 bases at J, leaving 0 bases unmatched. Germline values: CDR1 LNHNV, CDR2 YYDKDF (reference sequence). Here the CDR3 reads CATSRDRGYEQYF. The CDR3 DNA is TGTGCCACCAGCAGGGACAGGGGCTACGAGCAGTACTTC. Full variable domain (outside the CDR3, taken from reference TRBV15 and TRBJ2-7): DAMVIQNPRYQVTQFGKPVTLSCSQTLNHNVMYWYQQKSSQAPKLLFHYYDKDFNNEADTPDNFQSRRPNTSFCFLDIRSPGLGDTAMYLCATSRDRGYEQYFGPGTRLTVT.

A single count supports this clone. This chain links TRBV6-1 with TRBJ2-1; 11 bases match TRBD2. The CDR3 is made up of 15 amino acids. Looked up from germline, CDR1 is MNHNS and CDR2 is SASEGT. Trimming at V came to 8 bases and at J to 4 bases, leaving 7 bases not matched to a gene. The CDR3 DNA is TGTGCCAGCGAACTTAGCGGGGGGGCTTACAATGAGCAGTTCTTC. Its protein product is CASELSGGAYNEQFF.

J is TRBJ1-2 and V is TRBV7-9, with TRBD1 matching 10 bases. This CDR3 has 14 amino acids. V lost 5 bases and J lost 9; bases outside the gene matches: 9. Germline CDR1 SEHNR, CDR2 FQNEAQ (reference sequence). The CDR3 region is CASSPTPGQGSYTF. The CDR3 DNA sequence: TGTGCCAGCAGCCCTACGCCGGGACAGGGGAGCTACACCTTC.

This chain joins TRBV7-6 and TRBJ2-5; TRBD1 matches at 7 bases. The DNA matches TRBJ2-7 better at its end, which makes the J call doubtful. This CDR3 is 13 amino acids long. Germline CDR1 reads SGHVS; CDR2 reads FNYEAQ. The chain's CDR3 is CASSIGTDYEQYF. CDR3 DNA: TGTGCCAGCAGCATCGGGACAGACTACGAGCAGTACTTC.

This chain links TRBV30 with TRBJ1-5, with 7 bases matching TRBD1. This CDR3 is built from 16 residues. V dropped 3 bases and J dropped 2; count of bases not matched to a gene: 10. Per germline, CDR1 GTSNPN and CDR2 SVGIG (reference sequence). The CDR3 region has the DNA TGTGCCTGGAGGGACAAGGGGGCGGCGGGCAATCAGCCCCAGCATTTT. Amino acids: CAWRDKGAAGNQPQHF.

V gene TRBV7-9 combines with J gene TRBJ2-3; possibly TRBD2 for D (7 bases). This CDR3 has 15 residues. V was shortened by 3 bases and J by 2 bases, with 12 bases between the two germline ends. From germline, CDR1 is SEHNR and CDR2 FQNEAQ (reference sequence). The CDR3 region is CASSLGGGPTDTQYF. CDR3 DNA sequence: TGTGCCAGCAGCTTGGGCGGGGGCCCCACAGATACGCAGTATTTT.

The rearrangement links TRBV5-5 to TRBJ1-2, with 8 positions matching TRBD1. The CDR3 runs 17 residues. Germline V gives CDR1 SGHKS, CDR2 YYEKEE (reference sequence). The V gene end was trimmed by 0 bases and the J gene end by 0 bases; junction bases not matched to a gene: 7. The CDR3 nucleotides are TGTGCCAGCAGCTTGGCAGGGGGCCGGACTGCTAACTATGGCTACACCTTC. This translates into CASSLAGGRTANYGYTF.

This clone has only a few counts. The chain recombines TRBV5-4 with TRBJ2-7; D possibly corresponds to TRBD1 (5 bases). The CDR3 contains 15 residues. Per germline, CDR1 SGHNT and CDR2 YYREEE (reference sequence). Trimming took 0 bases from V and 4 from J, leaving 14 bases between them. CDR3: CASSLGQTQIYEQYF. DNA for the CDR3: TGTGCCAGCAGCTTGGGACAGACCCAAATTTACGAGCAGTACTTC.

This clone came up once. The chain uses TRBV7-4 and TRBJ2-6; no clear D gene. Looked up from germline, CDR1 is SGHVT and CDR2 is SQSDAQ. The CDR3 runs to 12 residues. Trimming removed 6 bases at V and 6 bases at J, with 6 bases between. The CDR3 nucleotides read TGTGCCAGCAGGGCGGAGGCCAACGTCCTGACTTTC. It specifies CASRAEANVLTF.

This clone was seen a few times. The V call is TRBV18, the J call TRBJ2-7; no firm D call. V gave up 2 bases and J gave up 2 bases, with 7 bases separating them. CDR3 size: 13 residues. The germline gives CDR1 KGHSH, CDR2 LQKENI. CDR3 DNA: TGTGCCAGCTCACCAAGCCTAGCCTACGAGCAGTACTTC. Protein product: CASSPSLAYEQYF.